This T cell receptor beta chain originates from a study of Graves' ophthalmopathy and Graves' hyperthyroidism (dated by TCRdb to 2016 to 2019). Describing the broader study: Peripheral blood was collected before any treatment was given, at the time of initial diagnosis. The study used TCR beta repertoire signatures to distinguish Graves' ophthalmopathy from Graves' hyperthyroidism and to predict progression to ophthalmopathy. In total, 120 to 150 blood samples were TCR-sequenced: fewer than 50 ophthalmopathy, 75 hyperthyroidism and some 17 hyperthyroidism-to-ophthalmopathy patients. To explore V-J signatures distinguishing ophthalmopathy from hyperthyroidism, a discovery set of 100 patients (roughly 45 ophthalmopathy, over 55 stable hyperthyroidism) was enrolled. An independent validation cohort comprised some 19 hyperthyroidism patients and around 16 patients who later progressed from hyperthyroidism to ophthalmopathy. In six or seven hyperthyroidism patients, the T-cell repertoires found in thyroid tissue were compared with those found in blood. Following sampling, methimazole starting at 30 mg daily was administered to hyperthyroidism patients, and high-dose intravenous methylprednisolone was administered to ophthalmopathy patients.

On the study overall, not on this receptor specifically: In cross-validation, the 13-signature model distinguished ophthalmopathy from stable hyperthyroidism with 87.88% sensitivity and about 81% specificity, while in the test set the corresponding values were about 79% and 69%. Most expanded thyroid clonotypes with a frequency above 0.001 also appeared in blood, which suggests that blood repertoires may reflect the immune response in the thyroid. Sample size was not predetermined statistically, and investigators were not blinded to group allocation. In validation, the model predicted ophthalmopathy progression with nearly 71% sensitivity and less than 80% specificity; 12 predicted patients were CT-confirmed with GO in a median of about 6.1 months.

CDR1 SGHTS and CDR2 YDEGEE were looked up in the germline V gene. Inclusive of the bounding cysteine and phenylalanine, the CDR3 is 14 residues long. Only the CDR3 DNA is retained, 42 bases long and in frame from the first base. V and J are truncated by 3 bases and 4 bases respectively, leaving an intervening sequence of 8 bases. As regards this clonotype: The target of this receptor is not known. No qualities accompany the bases; no much larger clone lies one base away.

The ophthalmopathy patients had moderately to severely active disease, with a Clinical Activity Score of 3 or higher, a NOSPECS grade of 4 or higher, and a disease duration of less than 3 months. Anyone with other autoimmune diseases, uncontrolled infections, pregnancy or lactation was excluded from the study. Clinical symptoms, serum thyroxine, TRAb, thyroid ultrasound and orbital computed tomography formed the basis of the diagnosis. Ficoll-Paque density gradient centrifugation was used to isolate PBMCs from 8.5 to 10 ml of fresh peripheral blood. Total RNA was extracted with Trizol reagent and quality-checked on an Agilent 2100 Bioanalyzer. TCR beta CDR3 regions were amplified from RNA transcripts for repertoire sequencing. The first round was an RT-PCR using HTBI primers with the Qiagen OneStep RT-PCR kit, and this first round was followed by a second-round multiplex PCR, then size selection and purification. Libraries were sequenced paired-end with 100 bp reads on an Illumina HiSeq2000. Per the authors' processing: SOAPnuke was used to process the reads, throwing out any read that had adapters, had uncalled bases, had a mean Phred below 15, or lacked an exact constant-primer or identifier match. COPE v1.2.5 was used to merge high-quality paired reads. Each unique nucleotide sequence was treated as a clonotype, and MiTCR v1.1 was used to align the clonotypes to the IMGT TRB V, D and J references. Analysis was restricted to V-J combinations with a frequency above 0.0001, which covered 99.2% of repertoires. A TCR clonal expansion and chaos score per V-J combination was defined as the ratio of F50 clonal expansion to chaos observed in the TCRdist matrix. Welch's t-statistics and random forest were used to narrow the features down to 10 to 15 V-J combinations, which were then fed into a naive Bayes classifier. The similarity between thyroid and blood repertoires was quantified using the Morisita-Horn index. The public reads were run again by TCRdb, first through fastp at Q25 and then through MiXCR, and only productive beta chains were kept. Each entry is one CDR3 protein sequence, shown with its most common DNA and genes. These V and J calls derive from TCRdb rather than the authors' analysis. The sample includes around 660,000 distinct CDR3 sequences, with 35% to 45% observed a single time. The top ten constitute roughly 3.5% of the sample.

The sample was peripheral blood. The receptor comes from an adult man with Graves' ophthalmopathy. This receptor chain uses TRBV5-8 and TRBJ1-6; TRBD1 could be the D gene, as 6 bases match. The DNA is TGTGCCAGCAGCTCGGGACAATATAATTCACCCCTCCACTTT. Its protein reads: CASSSGQYNSPLHF. Full variable domain (CDR3 extended with the reference TRBV5-8 and TRBJ1-6 proteins): EAGVTQSPTHLIKTRGQQATLRCSPISGHTSVYWYQQALGLGLQFLLWYDEGEERNRGNFPPRFSGRQFPNYSSELNVNALELEDSALYLCASSSGQYNSPLHFGNGTRLTVT.